The source of this T cell receptor (beta chain) is a study of blood T cell repertoires in COVID-19 (dated by TCRdb to between 2020 and 2021). Turning to the overall study: Collaborator samples came from the United States, Italy and Spain and covered acute and convalescent phases of COVID-19. The prospective study material was composed of cDNA or gDNA derived from T cells, B-cell-depleted T cells, or PBMCs. Subjects who had been exposed to COVID-19, were actively infected with it, or had recovered from it provided the deeply sampled blood TCRbeta repertoires that made up the dataset. The repertoires were released in a freely available public database meant as a resource for research on the immune response to SARS-CoV-2. Samples were obtained from the ongoing ImmuneRACE study (first 160 participants) and from some 1,300 subjects provided by 6 global collaborators. The sample metadata nearly always contained a de-identified subject ID, COVID-19 status, age in years and sex. HLA class I and class II types, where available, came from metadata supplied by the sample provider rather than from assay-based typing. Broad study findings and their caveats: Clinical and demographic metadata were provided uncurated, with the amount varying by source and participant.

From V the trimming removes 4 bases and from J it removes 1 base, while the gene matches leave 7 bases of the junction unaccounted for. The germline V gene provides CDR1 KGHSH and CDR2 LQKENI. From its cysteine to its phenylalanine, the CDR3 spans 16 amino acids. CDR3 DNA only is kept here, 48 bases in frame from base 1. At one collaborating source in Seattle, patients were enrolled during active infection and were followed longitudinally through the course of disease. Whole blood was collected in K2EDTA tubes by collaborating institutions according to the institutions' own protocols. Collaborator samples were shipped for TCRbeta analysis as frozen whole blood, isolated PBMCs, or DNA extracted from either sample type. Comment on this clone: It has no known antigen specificity. Per-nucleotide qualities are absent, and no much larger clonotype sits a single base away.

The immunoSEQ Assay, a bias-controlled multiplex PCR, was used to amplify TCRbeta CDR3 regions from genomic DNA. On the authors' methods: The number of nucleated cells in each sample was estimated from the amplification of reference gene primers within the assay. To quantify the absolute abundance of each unique TCRbeta CDR3 rearrangement, sequence reads were collapsed and filtered. For each sample, productive Simpson clonality was calculated as the square root of Simpson's diversity index over productive rearrangements. As stored in TCRdb, this immuneACCESS dataset retains in-frame rearrangements with V and J assigned. A fraction of the clones does not appear; measured against another copy, unresolved V genes explain less than half of the discrepancy, and the remainder lacks a known reason. V and J calls and clone size are given by that table; D and trimming were obtained from the DNA. This sample gives fewer than 200,000 clones in total; 80% to 90% of them show up just once. Roughly 8% of the sample goes to the ten largest clones.

The sequence came from a woman aged 60-70 years with COVID-19, enrolled during active disease. This receptor chain uses TRBV18 and TRBJ1-3; 7 junctional bases match TRBD1. Sequencing input: peripheral blood. The CDR3 corresponds to CASSQETGTSGNTIYF. The sequenced DNA is TGTGCCAGCTCACAAGAGACAGGGACTTCTGGAAACACCATATATTTT.